The text below deals with one T cell receptor (beta chain). The CDR3 has 13 amino acids. Germline CDR1 is LNHDA and CDR2 is SQIVND (reference sequence). V was trimmed by 4 bases and J by 6 bases, leaving 10 bases between them. Source study methods: Nucleated cell counts were estimated from reference gene primer amplification. Sequenced by immunoSEQ multiplex PCR; TCRdb stores in-frame clones only, minus some. Clone size and the V and J calls come from that table; the DNA yielded D and trimming. Among about 230,000 clones, approximately 87% were seen once, and the ten largest hold roughly 2.7%. These data are taken from a study of blood T cell repertoires in COVID-19. Overall study context: The United States, Italy and Spain provided the acute and convalescent COVID-19 samples. PBMCs, B-cell-depleted T cells, or T cells provided the cDNA or gDNA that made up the material.

The sequencing sample was made of peripheral blood. The sequence derives from a woman in her 70s with active or convalescent COVID-19. The V call is TRBV19, the J call TRBJ1-5; a weak D match, TRBD1 (5 bases). CDR3 sequence: CASSSVGVQPQHF. The CDR3 nucleotides are TGTGCCAGTAGTAGCGTAGGGGTTCAGCCCCAGCATTTT.